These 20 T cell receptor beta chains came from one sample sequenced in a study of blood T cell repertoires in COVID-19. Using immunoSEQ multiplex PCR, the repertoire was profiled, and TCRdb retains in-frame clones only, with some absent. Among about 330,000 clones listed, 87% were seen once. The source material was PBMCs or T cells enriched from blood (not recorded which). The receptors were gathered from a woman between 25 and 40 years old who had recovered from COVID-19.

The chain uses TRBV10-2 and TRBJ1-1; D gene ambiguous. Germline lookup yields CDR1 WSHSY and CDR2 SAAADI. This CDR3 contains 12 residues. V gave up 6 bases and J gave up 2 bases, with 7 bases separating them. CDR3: CASSPRNTEAFF. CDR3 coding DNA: TGCGCCAGCAGCCCCAGAAACACTGAAGCTTTCTTT.

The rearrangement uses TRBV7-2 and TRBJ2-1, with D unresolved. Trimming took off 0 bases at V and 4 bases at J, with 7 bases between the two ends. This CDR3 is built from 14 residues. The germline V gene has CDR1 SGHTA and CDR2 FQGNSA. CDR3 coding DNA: TGTGCCAGCAGCTTAGCACCGGTTTACAATGAGCAGTTCTTC. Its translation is CASSLAPVYNEQFF.

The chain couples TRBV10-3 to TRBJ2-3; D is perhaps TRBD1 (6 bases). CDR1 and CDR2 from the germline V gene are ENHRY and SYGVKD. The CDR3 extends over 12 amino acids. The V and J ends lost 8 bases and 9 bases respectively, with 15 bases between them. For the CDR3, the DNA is TGTGCCATCGAGGGGGTAGGACAGACGCAGTATTTT. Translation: CAIEGVGQTQYF.

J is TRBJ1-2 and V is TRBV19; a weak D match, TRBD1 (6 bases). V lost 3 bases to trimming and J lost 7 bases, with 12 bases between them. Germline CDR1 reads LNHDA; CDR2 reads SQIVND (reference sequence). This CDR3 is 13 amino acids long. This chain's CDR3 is CASSMGPTGGYTF. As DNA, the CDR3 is TGTGCCAGTAGTATGGGACCGACAGGTGGCTACACCTTC.

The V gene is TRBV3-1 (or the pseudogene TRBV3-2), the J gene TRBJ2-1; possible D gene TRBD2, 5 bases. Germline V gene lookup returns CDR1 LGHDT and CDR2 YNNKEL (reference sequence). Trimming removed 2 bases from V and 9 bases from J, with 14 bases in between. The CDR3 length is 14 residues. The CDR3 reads CASSQISGFGEQFF. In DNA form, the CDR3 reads TGTGCCAGCAGCCAAATCAGCGGTTTCGGTGAGCAGTTCTTC.

The CDR3 nucleotides read TGTGCCTGGAGTGCCTCCCGGGGGAGTCAGCCCCAGCATTTT. This translates into CAWSASRGSQPQHF. The chain is built from TRBV30 and TRBJ1-5; D may be TRBD1 (5 bases). Trimming shortened V by 1 base and J by 6 bases, and 13 bases separated the two germline ends. Looked up from germline, CDR1 is GTSNPN and CDR2 is SVGIG (reference sequence). The CDR3 totals 14 residues.

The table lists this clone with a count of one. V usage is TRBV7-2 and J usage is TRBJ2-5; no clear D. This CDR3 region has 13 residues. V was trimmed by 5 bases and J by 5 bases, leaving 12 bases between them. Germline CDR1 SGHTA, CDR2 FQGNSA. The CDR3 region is CASSIGLRETQYF. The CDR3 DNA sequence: TGTGCCAGCAGCATAGGGTTGCGGGAGACCCAGTACTTC. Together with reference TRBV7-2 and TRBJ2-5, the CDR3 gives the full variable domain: GAGVSQSPSNKVTEKGKDVELRCDPISGHTALYWYRQSLGQGLEFLIYFQGNSAPDKSGLPSDRFSAERTGGSVSTLTIQRTQQEDSAVYLCASSIGLRETQYFGPGTRLLVL.

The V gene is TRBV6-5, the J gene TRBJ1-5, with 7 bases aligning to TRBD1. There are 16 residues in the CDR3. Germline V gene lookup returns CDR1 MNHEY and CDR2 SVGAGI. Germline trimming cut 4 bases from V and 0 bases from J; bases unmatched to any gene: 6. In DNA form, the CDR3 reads TGTGCCAGCAGTTCGGGACAGAATCCTAGCAATCAGCCCCAGCATTTT. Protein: CASSSGQNPSNQPQHF.

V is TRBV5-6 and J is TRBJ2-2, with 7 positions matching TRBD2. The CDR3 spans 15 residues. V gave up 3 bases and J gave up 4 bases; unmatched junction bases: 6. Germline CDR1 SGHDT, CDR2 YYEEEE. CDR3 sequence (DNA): TGTGCCAGCAGCTCCAAGCGGGGTACCACCGGGGAGCTGTTTTTT. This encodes CASSSKRGTTGELFF.

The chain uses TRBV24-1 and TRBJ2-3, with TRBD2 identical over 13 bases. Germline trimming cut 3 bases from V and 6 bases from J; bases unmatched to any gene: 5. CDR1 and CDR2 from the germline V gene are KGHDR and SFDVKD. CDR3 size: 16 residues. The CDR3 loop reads CATSDPGLAGTDTQYF. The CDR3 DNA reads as TGTGCCACCAGTGATCCGGGACTAGCGGGGACGGATACGCAGTATTTT.

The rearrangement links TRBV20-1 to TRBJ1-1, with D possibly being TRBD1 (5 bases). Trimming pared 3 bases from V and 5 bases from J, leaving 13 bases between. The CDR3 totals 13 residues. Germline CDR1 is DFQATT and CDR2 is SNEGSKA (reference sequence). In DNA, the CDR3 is TGCAGTGCTAGTTGGCAGGGAGGGACTGAAGCTTTCTTT. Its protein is CSASWQGGTEAFF.

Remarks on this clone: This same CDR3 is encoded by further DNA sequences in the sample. The CDR3 reads CASSIQGANYGYTF. The CDR3 DNA is TGTGCCAGTAGTATTCAGGGGGCTAACTATGGCTACACCTTC. The rearrangement links TRBV19 to TRBJ1-2; 7 nucleotides agree with TRBD1. This CDR3 contains 14 residues. J gave up 0 bases and V 3 bases, and 1 base lay outside the gene matches. Per the germline V gene, CDR1 is LNHDA and CDR2 is SQIVND (reference sequence). The full variable domain, completed using reference TRBV19 and TRBJ1-2, is DGGITQSPKYLFRKEGQNVTLSCEQNLNHDAMYWYRQDPGQGLRLIYYSQIVNDFQKGDIAEGYSVSREKKESFPLTVTSAQKNPTAFYLCASSIQGANYGYTFGSGTRLTVV.

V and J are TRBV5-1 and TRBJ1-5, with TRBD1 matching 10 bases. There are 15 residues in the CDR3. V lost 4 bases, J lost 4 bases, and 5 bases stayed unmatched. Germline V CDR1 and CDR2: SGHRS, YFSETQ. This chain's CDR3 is CASSQGTGVNQPQHF. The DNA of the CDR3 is TGCGCCAGCAGCCAAGGGACAGGGGTTAATCAGCCCCAGCATTTT.

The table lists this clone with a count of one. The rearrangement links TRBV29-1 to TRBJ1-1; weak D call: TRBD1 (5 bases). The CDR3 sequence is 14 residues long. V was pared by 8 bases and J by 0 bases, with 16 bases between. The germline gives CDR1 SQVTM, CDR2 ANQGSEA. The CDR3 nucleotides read TGCAGCTCTCACTCGCAGGGCCTGAACACTGAAGCTTTCTTT. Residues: CSSHSQGLNTEAFF.

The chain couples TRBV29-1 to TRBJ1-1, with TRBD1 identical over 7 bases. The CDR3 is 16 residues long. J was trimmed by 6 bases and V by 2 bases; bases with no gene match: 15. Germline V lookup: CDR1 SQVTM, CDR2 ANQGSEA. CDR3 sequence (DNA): TGCAGCGTTGAATTTGTACAGGGGCGAGTTAGGTCTGAAGCTTTCTTT. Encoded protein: CSVEFVQGRVRSEAFF.

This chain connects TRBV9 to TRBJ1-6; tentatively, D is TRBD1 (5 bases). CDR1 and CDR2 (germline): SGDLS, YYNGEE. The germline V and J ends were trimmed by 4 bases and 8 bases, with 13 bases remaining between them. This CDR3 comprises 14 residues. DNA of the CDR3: TGTGCCAGCAGCCTACGGGGGTACGATTCACCCCTCCACTTT. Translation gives CASSLRGYDSPLHF.

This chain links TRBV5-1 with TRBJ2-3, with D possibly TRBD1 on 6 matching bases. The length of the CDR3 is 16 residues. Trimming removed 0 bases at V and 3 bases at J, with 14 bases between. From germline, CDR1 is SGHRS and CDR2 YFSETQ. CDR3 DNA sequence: TGCGCCAGCAGCTTGGGGTCGTCAGGGGCGACAGATACGCAGTATTTT. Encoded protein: CASSLGSSGATDTQYF.

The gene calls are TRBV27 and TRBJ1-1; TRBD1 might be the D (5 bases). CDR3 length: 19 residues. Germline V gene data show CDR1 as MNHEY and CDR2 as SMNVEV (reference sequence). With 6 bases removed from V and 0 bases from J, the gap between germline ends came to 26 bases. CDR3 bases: TGTGCCAGCAGCCCGACTGACCGATATCACAGGTTAGTGAACACTGAAGCTTTCTTT. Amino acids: CASSPTDRYHRLVNTEAFF.

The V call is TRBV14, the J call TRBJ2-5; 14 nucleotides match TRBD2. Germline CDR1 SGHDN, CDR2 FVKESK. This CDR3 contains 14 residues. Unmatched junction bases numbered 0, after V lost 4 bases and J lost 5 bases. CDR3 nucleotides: TGTGCCAGCAGCCGACTAGCGGGAGGGGAGACCCAGTACTTC. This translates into CASSRLAGGETQYF.

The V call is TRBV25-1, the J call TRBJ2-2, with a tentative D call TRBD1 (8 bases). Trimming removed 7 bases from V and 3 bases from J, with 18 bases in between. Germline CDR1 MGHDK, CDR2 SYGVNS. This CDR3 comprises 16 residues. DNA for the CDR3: TGTGCCAGCACCGAATGGACAGGGAGGGACACCGGGGAGCTGTTTTTT. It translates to CASTEWTGRDTGELFF.